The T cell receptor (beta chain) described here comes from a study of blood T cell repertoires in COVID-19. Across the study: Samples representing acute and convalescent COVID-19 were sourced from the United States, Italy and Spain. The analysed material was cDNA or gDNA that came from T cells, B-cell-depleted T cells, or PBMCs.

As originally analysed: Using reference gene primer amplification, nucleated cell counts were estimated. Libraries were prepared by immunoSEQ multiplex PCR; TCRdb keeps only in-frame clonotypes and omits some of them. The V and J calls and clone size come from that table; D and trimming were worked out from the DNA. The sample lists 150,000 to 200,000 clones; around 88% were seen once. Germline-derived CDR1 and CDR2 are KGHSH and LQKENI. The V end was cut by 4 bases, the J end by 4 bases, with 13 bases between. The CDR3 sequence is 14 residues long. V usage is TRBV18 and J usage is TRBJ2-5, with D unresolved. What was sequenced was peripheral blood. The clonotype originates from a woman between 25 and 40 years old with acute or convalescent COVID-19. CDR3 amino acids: CASSRGPRGETQYF. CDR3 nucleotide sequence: TGTGCCAGCTCACGAGGTCCGCGTGGAGAGACCCAGTACTTC.